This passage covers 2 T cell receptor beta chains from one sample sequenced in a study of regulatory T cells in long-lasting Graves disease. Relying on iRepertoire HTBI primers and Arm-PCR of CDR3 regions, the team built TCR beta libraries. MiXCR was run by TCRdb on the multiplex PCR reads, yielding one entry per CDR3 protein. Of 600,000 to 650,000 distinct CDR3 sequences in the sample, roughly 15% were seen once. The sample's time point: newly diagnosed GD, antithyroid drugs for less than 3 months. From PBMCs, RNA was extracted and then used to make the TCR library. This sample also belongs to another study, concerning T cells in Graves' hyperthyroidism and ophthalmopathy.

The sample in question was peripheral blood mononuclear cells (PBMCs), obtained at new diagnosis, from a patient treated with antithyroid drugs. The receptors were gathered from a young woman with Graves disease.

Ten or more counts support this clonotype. CDR3 sequence: CASSLAHWGNEQFF. The CDR3 DNA is TGTGCCAGCAGCTTAGCGCACTGGGGGAATGAGCAGTTCTTC. This chain connects TRBV7-9 to TRBJ2-1, with D perhaps assigned TRBD1 or TRBD2 (5 bases each). The CDR3 sequence is 14 residues long. The V gene lost 0 bases and the J gene lost 7 bases, with 10 bases spanning the gap. CDR1 and CDR2 from the germline V gene are SEHNR and FQNEAQ (reference sequence).

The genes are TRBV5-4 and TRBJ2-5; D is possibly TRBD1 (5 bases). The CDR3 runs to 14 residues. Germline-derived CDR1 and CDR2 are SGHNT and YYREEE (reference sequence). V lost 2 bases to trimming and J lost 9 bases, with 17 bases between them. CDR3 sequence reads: CASSFPQGPAAQYF. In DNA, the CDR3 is TGTGCCAGCAGCTTTCCCCAGGGTCCGGCGGCCCAGTACTTC.